These T cell receptor beta chains were read from a single sample in a study of blood T cell repertoires in COVID-19. Profiled with immunoSEQ multiplex PCR; TCRdb holds only in-frame clones, not every one. The sample includes 100,000 or so clones, 80% to 95% of them seen just once. Sequencing was performed on peripheral blood. Receptor source: a man aged 65 to 79 with acute or convalescent COVID-19. CDR3s include the opening cysteine and the closing phenylalanine or tryptophan. The D gene is left open where the match is weak. A row's size may be missing; if present it is once, few, many or a size class.

size	D	V	J	CDR3	DNA
.	.	TRBV7-8	TRBJ2-7	CASSLEGVIYEQYF	TGTGCCAGCAGCTTGGAAGGGGTAATTTACGAGCAGTACTTC
.	TRBD1	TRBV4-1	TRBJ1-2	CASSQDRADGYTF	TGCGCCAGCAGTCAGGACAGGGCTGATGGCTACACCTTC
.	TRBD1	TRBV28	TRBJ1-3	CASSPTGSGNTIYF	TGTGCCAGCAGTCCGACAGGGAGCGGAAACACCATATATTTT
.	TRBD2	TRBV6-5	TRBJ2-1	CASNLAGGRYNEQFF	TGTGCCAGCAACTTAGCGGGTGGGAGATACAATGAGCAGTTCTTC
once	TRBD1	TRBV15	TRBJ1-2	CATSTRTGNGYTF	TGTGCCACCAGCACCCGGACAGGTAATGGCTACACCTTC
.	TRBD1	TRBV5-5	TRBJ2-7	CASSFRDRGIEQYF	TGTGCCAGCAGCTTTCGGGACAGGGGGATCGAGCAGTACTTC
once	.	TRBV5-1	TRBJ1-1	CASSSAGANRVNTEAFF	TGCGCCAGCTCGAGTGCGGGGGCAAATAGGGTGAACACTGAAGCTTTCTTT
.	TRBD1	TRBV7-2	TRBJ1-5	CASSLTGAQPQHF	TGTGCCAGCAGCTTAACAGGGGCTCAGCCCCAGCATTTT
.	TRBD1	TRBV29-1	TRBJ2-7	CSALAGTAYEQYF	TGCAGCGCCCTCGCAGGGACAGCCTACGAGCAGTACTTC
.	TRBD2	TRBV11-3	TRBJ2-1	CASTWGGSYNEQFF	TGTGCCAGCACCTGGGGAGGGTCCTACAATGAGCAGTTCTTC
.	TRBD1	TRBV15	TRBJ1-2	CATSRDWDREITGYTF	TGTGCCACCAGCAGAGATTGGGACAGGGAAATTACGGGCTACACCTTC
.	.	TRBV11-3	TRBJ1-1	CASSFSGNTEAFF	TGTGCCAGCAGCTTCAGCGGAAACACTGAAGCTTTCTTT
.	.	TRBV19	TRBJ2-4	CASSRGWDIQYF	TGTGCCAGTAGTCGGGGGTGGGACATTCAGTACTTC
.	TRBD1	TRBV5-1	TRBJ1-6	CASSFGQGVNSPLHF	TGCGCCAGCAGCTTTGGACAGGGAGTAAATTCACCCCTCCACTTT
once	TRBD2	TRBV30	TRBJ2-7	CAWNSGGPYEQYF	TGTGCCTGGAATAGCGGGGGGCCTTACGAGCAGTACTTC
.	TRBD2	TRBV5-1	TRBJ2-1	CASSLLGGAYNEQFF	TGCGCCAGCAGCTTGCTCGGGGGGGCCTACAATGAGCAGTTCTTC
.	.	TRBV5-1	TRBJ1-4	CASSSGTADEKLFF	TGCGCCAGCAGTTCCGGGACTGCAGATGAAAAACTGTTTTTT
.	TRBD1	TRBV28	TRBJ1-5	CASSSAGGRQPQHF	TGTGCCAGCAGCTCCGCAGGGGGGAGGCAGCCCCAGCATTTT
.	TRBD2	TRBV28	TRBJ2-1	CASSPAGTSAGNEQFF	TGTGCCAGCAGCCCTGCCGGGACTAGCGCCGGCAATGAGCAGTTCTTC
.	.	TRBV11-2	TRBJ1-4	CASSRLVGGDEKLFF	TGTGCCAGCAGCCGATTAGTGGGGGGGGATGAAAAACTGTTTTTT
.	TRBD1	TRBV27	TRBJ1-1	CASSAGGWNTEAFF	TGTGCCAGCAGTGCAGGGGGTTGGAACACTGAAGCTTTCTTT
.	TRBD2	TRBV19	TRBJ2-7	CASSIGREFYEQYF	TGTGCCAGTAGTATAGGGCGGGAGTTCTACGAGCAGTACTTC
.	TRBD2	TRBV28	TRBJ2-2	CASNLGLAGAYGELFF	TGTGCCAGCAATCTTGGGCTAGCGGGTGCCTACGGGGAGCTGTTTTTT
.	.	TRBV10-2	TRBJ2-3	CASSESARYTDTQYF	TGCGCCAGCAGTGAGTCGGCCAGGTACACAGATACGCAGTATTTT
.	.	TRBV18	TRBJ1-1	CASSPSSEAKAFF	TGTGCCAGCTCACCTAGTTCGGAGGCAAAAGCTTTCTTT
.	.	TRBV7-6	TRBJ1-4	CASSPGGARGLNEKLFF	TGTGCCAGCAGCCCCGGCGGAGCCCGGGGGTTAAATGAAAAACTGTTTTTT
.	TRBD2	TRBV28	TRBJ2-7	CASSLYGTSGSYEQYF	TGTGCCAGCAGTCTATACGGGACTAGCGGGAGCTACGAGCAGTACTTC